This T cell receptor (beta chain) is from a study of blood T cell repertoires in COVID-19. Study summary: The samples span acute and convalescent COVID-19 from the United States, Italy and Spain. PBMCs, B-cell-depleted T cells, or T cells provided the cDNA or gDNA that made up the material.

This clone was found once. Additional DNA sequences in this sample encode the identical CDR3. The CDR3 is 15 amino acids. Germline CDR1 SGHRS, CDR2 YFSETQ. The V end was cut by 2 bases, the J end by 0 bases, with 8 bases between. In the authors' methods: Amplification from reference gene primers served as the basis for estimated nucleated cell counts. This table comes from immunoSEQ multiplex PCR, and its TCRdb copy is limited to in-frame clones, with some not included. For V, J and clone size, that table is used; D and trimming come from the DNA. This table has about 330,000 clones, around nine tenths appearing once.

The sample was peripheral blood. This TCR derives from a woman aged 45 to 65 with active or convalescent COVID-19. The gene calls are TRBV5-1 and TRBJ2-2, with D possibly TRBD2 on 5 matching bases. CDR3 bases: TGCGCCAGCAGCTTCGCCGGGACGAACACCGGGGAGCTGTTTTTT. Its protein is CASSFAGTNTGELFF.